What follows describes a single T cell receptor (beta chain). This receptor's antigen is unknown. No base quality values were provided; no much bigger clone lies one nucleotide off. The data were taken from a study of cytomegalovirus exposure and HLA in healthy donors (dated by TCRdb to about 2017). About the study as a whole: An earlier analysis of roughly 570 of the donors reported approximately 280 Gb of sequence data and 90 million to 120 million unique TCR beta sequences obtained from 180 million or so T cells. Roughly 300 gigabases of sequencing data and 70 million to 100 million unique TCR sequences made up an early release that covered 500 to 650 HLA-typed donors. The genetic ancestry cluster associated with self-reported Caucasian donors included 81% of the approximately 400 genotyped donors. The study aimed to test whether cataloging public T cell receptors could reveal signatures of past pathogen exposure. The T cell repertoires of several hundred subjects were profiled by immunosequencing and related to cytomegalovirus serostatus. A separate validation cohort of roughly 130 different subjects was used in addition to the roughly 670-subject first cohort. To predict cytomegalovirus infection status, the study brought together high-throughput TCR immunosequencing, statistical association of individual TCRs with disease status, and machine learning. A later analysis re-analyzed previously published TCR beta repertoires from several hundred donors and added high-resolution HLA genotyping to study TCR occurrence patterns. In the later analysis, no new phenotypic data were used to find candidate immune exposures; instead, reliance was placed on TCR beta sequences and their occurrence across donors. An earlier analysis of fewer than 700 of the donors applied high-throughput TCR beta sequencing to assess whether each TCR beta V gene segment acted as functional or pseudogenic. Alongside the repertoire data, information on donor age, sex, ethnicity and CMV serostatus was compiled. A later genetic analysis used genome-wide SNP genotypes for 398 of the 666 donors, treating that subset as a discovery cohort. Every discovery cohort repertoire had been produced on one sequencing platform. HLA typing included class I and class II loci at four-digit resolution. Typing coverage differed by locus: A, B, C, DRB1 and DQB1 were typed in about 620-640 donors, DQA1 in 522, DPA1 in approximately 600, and DPB1 in just under 480. About five DR-DQ haplotypes were handled as single units for association and clustering because linkage in the cohort was strong. Across some 400 genotyped donors of the cohort, an average of 235,054 unique TCR beta nucleotide sequences per donor were sequenced, and around 19% of those sequences were non-productive. Overall results and qualifications from the work: According to a later analysis, most CMV-associated TCR beta chains appeared to be HLA-restricted, and the HLA associations seemed to be driven largely by CMV exposure. Immune exposure information for the cohort was limited to CMV serostatus. A further reported finding was that TCR beta sequences accurately predicted the HLA-A and HLA-B alleles for most subjects in the first cohort. In a later analysis, several top co-occurrence clusters were reported to appear linked to parvovirus B19, influenza, CMV and Epstein-Barr virus. It was suggested by the authors that the approach could potentially be generalized to other disease states and immunological phenotypes. Broadly in line with IMGT annotations, most TCR beta V segments showed up in productive rearrangements about 87% or about 30% of the time in an earlier analysis of around 600 of the donors. Only TCR beta chains were sequenced in this cohort, and the absence of alpha or paired-chain data limited detectable features. Because counts were too low, roughly 16 rarely observed V segments, including chromosome 9 orphons, were left out of the earlier analysis of approximately 500 of the donors. Linkage disequilibrium might explain the correlated functional status among segregating V segments, but an unknown experimental factor could not be excluded. A later analysis found that HLA-associated TCR beta chains were more clonally expanded and had lower generation probabilities than equally common non-associated chains. Because HLA typing was missing for some donors at each locus, association tests included only the typed subset. In a later analysis, over 15,000 TCR beta sequences were associated with specific HLA alleles at a false discovery rate of 0.05. In both the original and validation cohorts, the classifier was reported to diagnose cytomegalovirus status with high specificity and sensitivity. While some public TCRs were present in many individuals, most TCR sequences turned up only very rarely across donors. A few of the identified cytomegalovirus-associated TCR beta chains were confirmed in vitro to be specific for cytomegalovirus antigens. An association between a missense DCLRE1C variant and V-gene and J-gene trimming of TCR beta chains was found in a later genetic analysis and replicated in an independent cohort. A later genetic analysis reported fewer N-insertions in productive TCRs among donors in an Asian-associated ancestry cluster than the roughly 620-donor mean. The study gave a list of about 150 TCR beta chains associated with cytomegalovirus. Because the 87-base-pair reads could not distinguish some IMGT-functional V segments, including TRBV6-2 and TRBV6-3, those segments were excluded. A cluster of highly shared sequence variants was judged likely to represent a technical artifact of the sequencing pipeline. When HLA alleles, especially DR and DQ, strongly co-occurred, attributing TCR associations to individual alleles was difficult. Presence/absence analyses assumed roughly uniform sequencing depth across donors, an assumption that may not hold. In a later analysis, the rate of TCR association differed among HLA loci, with DRB1 alleles having the most associated TCRs and HLA-C alleles having the fewest.

V is trimmed back by 0 bases and J by 4 bases, and the junction contains 5 bases that no gene match accounts for. The germline V gene (reference sequence) sets CDR1 to LNHDA and CDR2 to SQIVND. CDR3 length: 16 amino acids, cysteine to phenylalanine. Only the CDR3 portion is preserved as DNA: 48 bases, with reading frame beginning at the first base. In total, more than 500 healthy bone marrow donors made up the cohort. At the time of sampling, all cohort members were nominally healthy, though unrecorded immune exposures were likely present. The donor tested CMV seropositive and was one of the 289 seropositive cohort members. A peripheral blood sample was collected from each donor, and TCR beta sequencing was performed on peripheral blood mononuclear cells. The Qiagen DNeasy Blood Extraction Kit was used to extract genomic DNA from the blood cell samples. Libraries were built with the immunoSEQ multiplex PCR assay. For the multiplex PCR, a mixture combining 60 forward primers for TCR Vbeta segments and 13 reverse primers for TCR Jbeta segments was used. The CDR3 region of rearranged TCR beta genes was amplified from genomic DNA by a multiplex PCR assay. On the Illumina HiSeq System, the amplified TCR beta libraries were sequenced as 87-base-pair reads. The authors' analysis ran thus. A later analysis counted tens of millions of unique TCR beta chains across the 550 to 750 repertoires, and 9 million to 14 million of these chains were shared by at least two donors. To remove PCR and sequencing errors, raw reads were error-corrected and collapsed into unique sequences using a nearest-neighbor algorithm that merged closely related sequences. V, D and J gene segments were assigned by aligning CDR3 sequences to IMGT reference sequences. For a sequence to be retained, at least a six-nucleotide match to both a V gene segment and a J gene segment was required. Rearrangements were called productive when the CDR3 lacked stop codons and stayed in frame with V and J; all others were non-productive. CDR3 was defined by IMGT convention, running from the second conserved V-encoded cysteine to the conserved J-encoded phenylalanine. In an earlier analysis of around 600 of the donors, sequences lacking an unambiguous match to a single V gene segment were excluded. In an earlier analysis of approximately 590 of the donors, a V segment was called functional when productive rearrangements were above 56.7%, and segregating when the standard deviation between donors exceeded 5%. A statistical classification framework was developed to diagnose cytomegalovirus status using the catalog of TCR beta chain sequences. V and J gene assignment, in a later analysis, came from comparing TCR nucleotide sequences with IMGT/GENE-DB human TR gene sequences. Using the TCRdist pipeline, a later analysis assigned CDR3 sequences along with most-parsimonious VDJ recombination scenarios. A later analysis defined each TCR beta chain by its CDR3 amino acid sequence plus V-gene family, and excluded reads lacking a unique V-gene family. A later analysis removed 450 to 600 highly shared, low-generation-probability nucleotide sequences to deal with suspected cross-contamination and a sequencing artifact. A later analysis calculated a clonal expansion index for each public chain from normalized within-repertoire ranks of inferred template counts. In a later analysis, generation probabilities were computed using a VDJ recombination model fitted to out-of-frame rearrangements, and the results were checked against IGoR. In a later analysis, TCR-TCR, TCR-HLA and TCR-CMV co-occurrence was scored with hypergeometric tests, and a repertoire-size bias correction was applied to TCR pairs. A later analysis estimated false discovery rates by permuting HLA or CMV assignments 20 times. In a later analysis, co-occurring TCRs were grouped using DBSCAN, and TCRdist sequence similarity was added for clustering within HLA-allele-positive subsets. For co-occurrence clustering, repertoires with fewer than 30,000 or more than 120,000 public chains were excluded, along with about five repertoires with anomalous nucleotide sharing. The table was pulled from immuneACCESS by TCRdb, which kept in-frame rearrangements only. Such tables lose some clones; where checked, under half of the loss comes from unresolved V genes, and the rest has no known cause. V and J calls and clone size are those listed in that table; D and trimming were worked out from the DNA. Counted in this sample were over 140,000 clones; approximately 84% of them appeared once. The ten largest clones represent approximately 1.5% of the sample.

The rearrangement combines TRBV19 with TRBJ2-5; TRBD2 aligns with 10 central bases. The receptor was derived from a man aged 25 to 45 in good health and CMV-seropositive. What was sequenced was PBMCs. The CDR3 protein: CASSIDVIAGGETQYF. The DNA sequence reads TGTGCCAGTAGTATAGACGTGATAGCGGGAGGAGAGACCCAGTACTTC.